The clone carrying this T cell receptor beta chain came up a few times. What it binds is not known. Germline V gene lookup returns CDR1 SNHLY and CDR2 FYNNEI. Germline trimming cut 9 bases from V and 8 bases from J; bases unmatched to any gene: 10. The CDR3 runs to 15 residues. This entry comes from a study of T-cell memory formation after mild COVID-19. Across the whole study: The study found TCR clusters largely donor specific. General study results and limits: Several responding clones turned up in pre-infection memory, indicating that cross-reactive memory may have taken part. Shrinking CD4+ clones resided mostly in CM and EM, and CD8+ ones in EMRA.

MiXCR, run by TCRdb on the 5' RACE reads, gives a single entry per CDR3 protein. Among 120,000 to 150,000 distinct CDR3 sequences listed, roughly a fifth were seen once. The sequencing input was PBMCs or a T cell subset sorted from them (not recorded which). The chain couples TRBV2 to TRBJ2-1, with TRBD2 identical over 13 bases. This TCR was recovered from an adult woman who had mild COVID-19 (a few samples of this study predate the infection). Cell type and time point are not known. CDR3 bases: TGTGCCAGTCGAACTAGCGGGAGGGCCATATATGAGCAGTTCTTC. This translates into CASRTSGRAIYEQFF.